A selection of T cell receptor beta chains follows, all from one sample in a study of cytomegalovirus exposure and HLA in healthy donors. Sequenced by immunoSEQ multiplex PCR; TCRdb stores in-frame clones only, minus some. Among 150,000 to 200,000 clones, roughly 85% were seen once, and the ten largest hold 4% to 4.5%. The source material was PBMCs. All receptors come from a woman aged 25 to 39 in good health and CMV-seropositive. CDR3s include the opening cysteine and the closing phenylalanine or tryptophan. A D gene is named only where the DNA matches it firmly. Some rows mark clone size as missing; the rest say once, few, many or name a class of expanded clone.

TRBV7-9	TRBJ1-1	.	14	.	CASSLSGISSEAFF	TGTGCCAGCAGCTTATCGGGGATATCGAGTGAAGCTTTCTTT
TRBV9	TRBJ2-5	TRBD1	15	.	CASSVAGQGPETQYF	TGTGCCAGCAGCGTGGCCGGACAGGGGCCGGAGACCCAGTACTTC
TRBV5-5	TRBJ2-7	.	15	.	CASSLWLASSYEQYF	TGTGCCAGCAGCTTGTGGCTAGCTTCGTCTTACGAGCAGTACTTC
TRBV11-3	TRBJ2-1	.	16	.	CASAYSGTNSYDEQFF	TGTGCCAGCGCCTACTCCGGGACAAACTCCTACGATGAGCAGTTCTTC
TRBV2	TRBJ2-1	TRBD2	15	few	CASSFELAGNNEQFF	TGTGCCAGCAGTTTCGAACTAGCGGGGAACAATGAGCAGTTCTTC
TRBV18	TRBJ1-2	TRBD1	16	.	CASSPLGQGEGYGYTF	TGTGCCAGCTCACCACTGGGACAGGGAGAAGGGTATGGCTACACCTTC
TRBV19	TRBJ1-2	.	12	.	CASQDSLYGYTF	TGTGCCAGCCAGGACAGCCTCTATGGCTACACCTTC
TRBV4-3	TRBJ2-5	TRBD1	14	.	CASSQGQGSETQYF	TGCGCCAGCAGCCAAGGACAGGGTTCGGAGACCCAGTACTTC
TRBV9	TRBJ2-2	TRBD2	16	.	CASSAPTSGRSGELFF	TGTGCCAGCAGCGCGCCGACTAGCGGGAGATCCGGGGAGCTGTTTTTT
TRBV27	TRBJ2-2	TRBD2	17	few	CASSGLAGGRNTGELFF	TGTGCCAGCAGTGGACTAGCGGGAGGAAGGAACACCGGGGAGCTGTTTTTT
TRBV23-1	TRBJ2-4	TRBD1	15	few	CASSQSRGAKNIQYF	TGCGCCAGCAGTCAATCCAGGGGGGCCAAAAACATTCAGTACTTC
TRBV4-1	TRBJ2-1	TRBD2	17	.	CASSQDEASGSYNEQFF	TGCGCCAGCAGCCAAGATGAGGCTAGCGGGAGTTACAATGAGCAGTTCTTC
TRBV4-1	TRBJ2-2	TRBD2	18	.	CASSRPGLAGNVAGELFF	TGCGCCAGCAGCCGCCCGGGACTAGCGGGGAATGTGGCCGGGGAGCTGTTTTTT
TRBV4-3	TRBJ1-1	.	14	.	CASSQDRQNYEAFF	TGCGCCAGCAGCCAAGATCGGCAGAACTATGAAGCTTTCTTT
TRBV7-2	TRBJ1-1	TRBD1	14	.	CASSLDRAGTEAFF	TGTGCCAGCAGTCTGGACAGGGCGGGCACTGAAGCTTTCTTT
TRBV7-2	TRBJ2-1	.	11	.	CAIPRAGTQFF	TGTGCCATCCCGAGGGCGGGGACGCAGTTCTTC
TRBV15	TRBJ2-7	.	13	.	CATSRAEVGEQYF	TGTGCCACCAGCAGAGCTGAGGTTGGGGAGCAGTACTTC
TRBV29-1	TRBJ2-7	TRBD1	14	.	CSVAWGTGLREQYF	TGCAGCGTTGCGTGGGGGACAGGGCTGAGGGAGCAGTACTTC
TRBV4-1	TRBJ1-4	.	13	once	CASSQVIGEKLFF	TGCGCCAGCAGCCAAGTTATCGGTGAAAAACTGTTTTTT
TRBV7-2	TRBJ2-7	TRBD2	15	.	CASSVTSGPAYEQYF	TGTGCCAGCAGCGTCACTAGCGGGCCTGCCTACGAGCAGTACTTC
TRBV21-1	TRBJ1-1	.	18	.	CASSKKGGTGRRNTEAFF	TGTGCCAGCAGCAAAAAGGGGGGGACAGGGCGGAGGAACACTGAAGCTTTCTTT
TRBV18	TRBJ2-7	.	16	.	CASSPMEGAEAYEQYF	TGTGCCAGCTCACCAATGGAAGGGGCTGAGGCCTACGAGCAGTACTTC
TRBV11-2	TRBJ1-2	TRBD1	14	.	CASSFQGVNYGYTF	TGTGCCAGCAGCTTCCAGGGGGTGAACTATGGCTACACCTTC
TRBV9	TRBJ2-5	.	14	.	CASSLQRSGSTQYF	TGTGCCAGCAGTCTTCAGCGGAGTGGCTCGACCCAGTACTTC
TRBV4-1	TRBJ2-3	TRBD2	17	few	CASSRYLLAGGTDTQYF	TGCGCCAGCAGCCGCTACCTACTAGCGGGAGGAACAGATACGCAGTATTTT
TRBV10-3	TRBJ2-7	.	14	.	CAVGLGGHGYEQYF	TGTGCCGTCGGACTAGGGGGTCATGGCTACGAGCAGTACTTC
TRBV27	TRBJ2-7	.	15	few	CASSTKTSASYEQYF	TGTGCCAGCAGTACGAAGACTTCCGCTTCCTACGAGCAGTACTTC
TRBV5-6	TRBJ1-2	TRBD1	16	.	CASKFPGTGWLHGYTF	TGTGCCAGCAAATTTCCCGGGACAGGGTGGCTTCACGGCTACACCTTC
TRBV2	TRBJ2-1	TRBD1	17	.	CASSELNRDRSNNEQFF	TGTGCCAGCAGTGAATTAAACCGGGACAGGAGTAACAATGAGCAGTTCTTC
TRBV11-2	TRBJ2-7	TRBD1	15	.	CASSPMDRRSYEQYF	TGTGCCAGCAGCCCAATGGACAGGCGCTCCTACGAGCAGTACTTC
TRBV4-1	TRBJ2-7	TRBD2	16	few	CASSQESPSGYYEQYF	TGCGCCAGCAGCCAAGAAAGTCCTAGCGGTTACTACGAGCAGTACTTC
TRBV6-4	TRBJ1-4	TRBD1	15	.	CASARTGGTNEKLFF	TGTGCCAGCGCGAGGACAGGGGGAACTAATGAAAAACTGTTTTTT
TRBV11-2	TRBJ2-5	TRBD2	15	.	CASRPLAGGKETQYF	TGTGCCAGTAGACCCTTAGCGGGGGGGAAAGAGACCCAGTACTTC